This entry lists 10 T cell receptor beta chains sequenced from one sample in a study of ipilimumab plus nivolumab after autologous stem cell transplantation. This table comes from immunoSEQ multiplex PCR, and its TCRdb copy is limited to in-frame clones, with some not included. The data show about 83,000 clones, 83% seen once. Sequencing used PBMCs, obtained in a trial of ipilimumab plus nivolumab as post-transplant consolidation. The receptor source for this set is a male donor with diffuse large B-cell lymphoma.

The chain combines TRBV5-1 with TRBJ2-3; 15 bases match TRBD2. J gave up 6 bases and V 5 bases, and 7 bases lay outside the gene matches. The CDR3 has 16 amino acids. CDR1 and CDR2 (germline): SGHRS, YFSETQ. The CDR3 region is CASSGTSGGNTDTQYF. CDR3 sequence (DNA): TGCGCCAGCAGTGGGACTAGCGGGGGGAATACGGATACGCAGTATTTT.

The CDR3 region has the DNA TGTGCCAGTAACCCTGGTCGGGGGCTTCGGAATGAAAAACTGTTTTTT. Translating gives CASNPGRGLRNEKLFF. The gene calls are TRBV19 and TRBJ1-4; TRBD1 is a possible D gene (6 bases). The germline V gene has CDR1 LNHDA and CDR2 SQIVND (reference sequence). With 7 bases removed from V and 5 bases from J, the gap between germline ends came to 20 bases. The CDR3 extends over 16 amino acids. Full variable domain (rest looked up from reference TRBV19 and TRBJ1-4): DGGITQSPKYLFRKEGQNVTLSCEQNLNHDAMYWYRQDPGQGLRLIYYSQIVNDFQKGDIAEGYSVSREKKESFPLTVTSAQKNPTAFYLCASNPGRGLRNEKLFFGSGTQLSVL.

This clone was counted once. DNA for the CDR3: TGTGCCAGCAGGATGACAGGGCTGGGGGCAGATACGCAGTATTTT. This sequence encodes CASRMTGLGADTQYF. The rearrangement uses TRBV5-4 and TRBJ2-3; 7 positions match TRBD1. The junction had 10 bases not matched to a gene; V was cut back by 5 bases and J by 4 bases. This CDR3 region has 15 residues. In germline, CDR1 is SGHNT, CDR2 YYREEE (reference sequence). Using reference TRBV5-4 and TRBJ2-3 for the parts outside the CDR3, the full variable domain is ETGVTQSPTHLIKTRGQQVTLRCSSQSGHNTVSWYQQALGQGPQFIFQYYREEENGRGNFPPRFSGLQFPNYSSELNVNALELDDSALYLCASRMTGLGADTQYFGPGTRLTVL.

Here the CDR3 reads CASSPWDRVKAFF. The DNA of the CDR3 is TGTGCCAGCAGTCCCTGGGACAGGGTAAAGGCTTTCTTT. The rearrangement joins TRBV27 to TRBJ1-1; 9 positions match TRBD1. The CDR3 consists of 13 residues. V lost 5 bases and J lost 11; bases outside the gene matches: 9. The germline gives CDR1 MNHEY, CDR2 SMNVEV (reference sequence).

Here the CDR3 reads CASSLGTPDGYTF. CDR3 DNA: TGCGCCAGCAGCTTGGGCACACCTGATGGCTACACCTTC. This sequence joins TRBV5-1 and TRBJ1-2; D is unclear. The CDR3 has 13 amino acids. From germline, CDR1 is SGHRS and CDR2 YFSETQ. Trimming left V 0 bases short and J 6 bases short, with 9 bases between. The full variable domain, rest sourced from reference TRBV5-1 and TRBJ1-2, is KAGVTQTPRYLIKTRGQQVTLSCSPISGHRSVSWYQQTPGQGLQFLFEYFSETQRNKGNFPGRFSGRQFSNSRSEMNVSTLELGDSALYLCASSLGTPDGYTFGSGTRLTVV.

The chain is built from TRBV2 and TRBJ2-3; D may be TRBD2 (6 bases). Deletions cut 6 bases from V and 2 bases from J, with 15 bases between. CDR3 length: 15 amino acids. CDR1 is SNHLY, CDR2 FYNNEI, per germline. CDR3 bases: TGTGCCAGCAGCCGCGGGGCCTCCTTCACAGATACGCAGTATTTT. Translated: CASSRGASFTDTQYF.

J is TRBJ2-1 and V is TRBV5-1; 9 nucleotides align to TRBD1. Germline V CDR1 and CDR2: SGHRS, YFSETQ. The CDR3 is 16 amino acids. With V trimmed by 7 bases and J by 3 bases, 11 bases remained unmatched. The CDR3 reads CASGENRGHVYNEQFF. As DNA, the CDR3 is TGCGCCAGCGGCGAGAACAGGGGGCATGTCTACAATGAGCAGTTCTTC.

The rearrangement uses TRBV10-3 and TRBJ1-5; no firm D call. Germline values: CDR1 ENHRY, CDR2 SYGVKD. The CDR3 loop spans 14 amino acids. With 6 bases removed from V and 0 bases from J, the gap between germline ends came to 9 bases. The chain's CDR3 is CAISAVSSNQPQHF. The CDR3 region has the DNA TGTGCCATCAGCGCCGTGAGTAGCAATCAGCCCCAGCATTTT.

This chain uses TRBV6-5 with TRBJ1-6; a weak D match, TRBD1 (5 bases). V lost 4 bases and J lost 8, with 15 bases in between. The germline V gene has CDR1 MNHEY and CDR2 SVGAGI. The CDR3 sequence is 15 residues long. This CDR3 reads CASSFQTASDSPLHF. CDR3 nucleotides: TGTGCCAGCAGTTTTCAGACAGCCTCTGATTCACCCCTCCACTTT.

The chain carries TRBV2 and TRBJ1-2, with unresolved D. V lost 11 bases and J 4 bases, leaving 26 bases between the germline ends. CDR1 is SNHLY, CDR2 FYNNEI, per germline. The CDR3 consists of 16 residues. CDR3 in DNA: TGTGCCGGACTGGGAGGGTCAGGTCAAGATTTCTATGGCTACACCTTC. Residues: CAGLGGSGQDFYGYTF. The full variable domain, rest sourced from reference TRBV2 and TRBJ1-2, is EPEVTQTPSHQVTQMGQEVILRCVPISNHLYFYWYRQILGQKVEFLVSFYNNEISEKSEIFDDQFSVERPDGSNFTLKIRSTKLEDSAMYFCAGLGGSGQDFYGYTFGSGTRLTVV.